This T cell receptor (beta chain) was captured by sequencing in a study of cytomegalovirus exposure and HLA in healthy donors (dated by TCRdb to about 2017). Broadly, across the study: An earlier analysis of some 600 of the donors reported approximately 280 Gb of sequence data and about 120 million unique TCR beta sequences obtained from around 180 million T cells. About 310 gigabases of sequencing data and approximately 85 million unique TCR sequences were included in an early release covering several hundred HLA-typed donors. Of the approximately 370 genotyped donors, 75% to 85% were placed in the genetic ancestry cluster associated with self-reported Caucasian donors. The study aimed to test whether signatures of past pathogen exposure could be identified by cataloging public T cell receptors. The study profiled the T cell repertoires of about 720 subjects by immunosequencing and related them to cytomegalovirus serostatus. A separate validation cohort of roughly 120 different subjects was used in addition to the approximately 670-subject first cohort. To predict cytomegalovirus infection status, the study combined high-throughput TCR immunosequencing, statistical association of individual TCRs with disease status, and machine learning. To study patterns of TCR occurrence, a later analysis re-analyzed previously published TCR beta repertoires from 600 to 750 donors and added high-resolution HLA genotyping. Rather than using new phenotypic data, the later analysis identified candidate immune exposures from TCR beta sequences and from how often those sequences occurred across donors. An earlier analysis of nearly 600 of the donors applied high-throughput TCR beta sequencing to assess whether each TCR beta V gene segment acted as functional or pseudogenic. Donor age, sex, ethnicity and CMV serostatus were compiled alongside the repertoire data. Genome-wide SNP genotypes for about 60% of the roughly 700 donors were used in a later genetic analysis, which treated that subset as a discovery cohort. Every repertoire in the discovery cohort had been generated on one and the same sequencing platform. Both class I and class II loci were covered by HLA typing, at four-digit resolution. Typing coverage varied by locus: roughly 620-640 donors for A, B, C, DRB1 and DQB1; more than 500 for DQA1; over 600 for DPA1; 450 to 480 for DPB1. Five DR-DQ haplotypes were treated as single units for association and clustering because of strong linkage in the cohort. Across some 400 genotyped donors of the cohort, an average of roughly 230,000 unique TCR beta nucleotide sequences per donor were sequenced, and roughly 20% of those sequences were non-productive.

The library was built by means of the immunoSEQ multiplex PCR assay. For the multiplex PCR, a mixture combining 60 forward primers for TCR Vbeta segments and 13 reverse primers for TCR Jbeta segments was used. The CDR3 region of rearranged TCR beta genes was amplified from genomic DNA by a multiplex PCR assay. The Illumina HiSeq System was used to sequence the amplified TCR beta libraries as 87-base-pair reads. In the authors' own workflow: A later analysis counted some 74 million unique TCR beta chains across the 700 or so repertoires, and some 12 million of these chains were shared by at least two donors. Raw reads were error-corrected and collapsed into unique sequences with a nearest-neighbor algorithm that merged closely related sequences to remove PCR and sequencing errors. V, D and J gene segments were assigned by aligning CDR3 sequences to IMGT reference sequences. For a sequence to be retained, a match of at least six nucleotides to both a V gene segment and a J gene segment was required. A rearrangement counted as productive if the CDR3 had no stop codons and remained in frame with V and J, and every other rearrangement counted as non-productive. Following IMGT convention, CDR3 was defined as the stretch from the second conserved V-encoded cysteine to the conserved J-encoded phenylalanine. The earlier analysis of around 640 of the donors excluded sequences that lacked an unambiguous match to a single V gene segment. In an earlier analysis of several hundred of the donors, V segments were called functional above 56.7% productive rearrangements and were called segregating when the between-donor standard deviation exceeded 5%. A statistical classification framework was developed to diagnose cytomegalovirus status using the catalog of TCR beta chain sequences. V and J gene assignment, in a later analysis, came from comparing TCR nucleotide sequences with IMGT/GENE-DB human TR gene sequences. In a later analysis, CDR3 sequences and most-parsimonious VDJ recombination scenarios were assigned using the TCRdist pipeline. In a later analysis, each TCR beta chain was defined by its CDR3 amino acid sequence together with its V-gene family, and reads without a unique V-gene family were excluded. As a way to deal with suspected cross-contamination and a sequencing artifact, a later analysis dropped hundreds of nucleotide sequences that were highly shared and had low generation probability. For each public chain, a later analysis derived a clonal expansion index from normalized ranks of inferred template counts within each repertoire. A later analysis computed generation probabilities with a VDJ recombination model fitted to out-of-frame rearrangements, and checked the results against IGoR. A later analysis scored TCR-TCR, TCR-HLA and TCR-CMV co-occurrence with hypergeometric tests, applying a repertoire-size bias correction to TCR pairs. False discovery rates were estimated in a later analysis by permuting HLA or CMV assignments 20 times. A later analysis grouped co-occurring TCRs with DBSCAN, adding TCRdist sequence similarity when clustering within HLA-allele-positive subsets. Co-occurrence clustering excluded repertoires with fewer than 30,000 or more than 120,000 public chains, plus five with anomalous nucleotide sharing. The table comes from immuneACCESS by way of TCRdb, which keeps in-frame sequences with V and J called. Part of the clones is missing from these tables; in studies checked, under half for an unresolved V gene and the rest for unknown reasons. The V and J calls and clone size were taken over from that table, and D and trimming were inferred from the DNA. This sample's records show fewer than 85,000 clones. The ten biggest clones cover over 4% of the sample.

Notes on this clone: Which antigen it targets is not known.

The cohort was made up of about 610 healthy bone marrow donors. All cohort members were sampled while nominally healthy, although unrecorded immune exposures were likely present. The donor was CMV seropositive and belonged to the group of 250 to 300 seropositive cohort members. A peripheral blood sample was provided by each donor, and peripheral blood mononuclear cells were used for TCR beta sequencing. The Qiagen DNeasy Blood Extraction Kit was used to extract genomic DNA from the blood cell samples. The CDR1 and CDR2 encoded by the germline V gene are SGHRS and YFSETQ. The CDR3 has 12 amino acids, counting the end cysteine and phenylalanine. The sequence is cut down to CDR3 DNA, 36 bases in frame from base 1. Trimming at the junction amounts to 2 bases on V and 8 bases on J, and the germline ends lie 10 bases apart. Overall study outcomes, separate from this receptor: The only immune exposure information available for the cohort was CMV serostatus. In vitro tests confirmed that a few of the cytomegalovirus-associated TCR beta chains recognize cytomegalovirus antigens. Because counts were too low, fewer than 20 rarely observed V segments, including chromosome 9 orphons, were excluded from the earlier analysis of fewer than 650 of the donors. In an earlier analysis of a few hundred of the donors, most TCR beta V segments were observed in productive rearrangements about 87% or about 30% of the time, broadly matching IMGT annotations. A further reported finding was that TCR beta sequences accurately predicted the HLA-A and HLA-B alleles for most subjects in the first cohort. It was suggested by the authors that the approach could potentially be generalized to other disease states and immunological phenotypes. Compared with the roughly 720-donor mean, donors in an Asian-associated ancestry cluster had fewer N-insertions in productive TCRs, according to a later genetic analysis. Only TCR beta chains were sequenced in this cohort, and the absence of alpha or paired-chain data limited detectable features. A group of highly shared sequence variants was considered likely to be a technical artifact of the sequencing pipeline. A later analysis associated about 17,000 TCR beta sequences with specific HLA alleles at a false discovery rate of 0.05. The classifier was reported to diagnose cytomegalovirus status with high specificity and sensitivity in both the original and validation cohorts. A later analysis found that TCR association rates varied across HLA loci, with DRB1 alleles showing the most associated TCRs and HLA-C alleles the fewest. Roughly uniform sequencing depth across donors was assumed in presence/absence analyses, although this assumption may not hold. A later analysis found that HLA-associated TCR beta chains were more clonally expanded and had lower generation probabilities than equally common non-associated chains. HLA typing was unavailable for some donors at each locus, so association tests used only the typed subset. In a later genetic analysis, a missense DCLRE1C variant was associated with V-gene and J-gene trimming of TCR beta chains, and the association was replicated in an independent cohort. Correlated functional status among segregating V segments might be attributable to linkage disequilibrium, but an unknown experimental factor could not be ruled out. When HLA alleles, especially DR and DQ, strongly co-occurred, TCR associations were difficult to assign to individual alleles. Across donors, most TCR sequences were observed very rarely, whereas some public TCRs were present in many individuals. Because the 87-base-pair reads could not distinguish some IMGT-functional V segments, including TRBV6-2 and TRBV6-3, those segments were excluded. A later analysis found that most CMV-associated TCR beta chains appeared HLA-restricted, with HLA associations seemingly driven largely by CMV exposure. In a later analysis, several top co-occurrence clusters were reported to appear linked to parvovirus B19, influenza, CMV and Epstein-Barr virus. The study listed 150 to 200 TCR beta chains as associated with cytomegalovirus.

What was sequenced was PBMCs. The V and J segments used are TRBV5-1 and TRBJ1-1; TRBD1 is a possible D gene, resting on 5 matching bases. This TCR was sampled from a middle-aged woman in good health and CMV-seropositive. The CDR3 corresponds to CASSFSGGEAFF. The nucleotide sequence reads as follows: TGCGCCAGCAGCTTTTCCGGGGGGGAAGCTTTCTTT. With the rest looked up from the reference TRBV5-1 and TRBJ1-1 genes rather than sequenced, the full variable domain is KAGVTQTPRYLIKTRGQQVTLSCSPISGHRSVSWYQQTPGQGLQFLFEYFSETQRNKGNFPGRFSGRQFSNSRSEMNVSTLELGDSALYLCASSFSGGEAFFGQGTRLTVV.